One sample yielded the 26 T cell receptor beta chains listed below, sequenced in a study of blood T cell repertoires in COVID-19. Profiled with immunoSEQ multiplex PCR; TCRdb holds only in-frame clones, not every one. Of 250,000 to 300,000 clones in the sample, roughly nine tenths are singletons; the top ten hold 10% to 15%. Sequencing was carried out using peripheral blood. The source is a woman aged 25 to 39 with COVID-19, enrolled during active disease.

J is TRBJ2-5 and V is TRBV24-1; D unresolved. V was clipped by 4 bases and J by 3 bases, with 2 bases between them. The CDR3 runs 11 residues. The germline V gene encodes CDR1 KGHDR and CDR2 SFDVKD. The CDR3 region is CATSDEETQYF. For the CDR3, the DNA is TGTGCCACCAGTGACGAAGAGACCCAGTACTTC.

A single count supports this clone. The chain combines TRBV5-1 with TRBJ1-4; 10 bases are a match to TRBD1. CDR1 and CDR2 (germline): SGHRS, YFSETQ. V lost 2 bases and J lost 5; bases outside the gene matches: 12. The CDR3 spans 18 residues. In DNA, the CDR3 is TGCGCCAGCAGCTTCCGGACAGGGGGTAGAACCGCCAATGAAAAACTGTTTTTT. Translating it yields CASSFRTGGRTANEKLFF.

This rearrangement joins TRBV4-1 to TRBJ2-1, with D tentatively TRBD2 (5 bases). The length of the CDR3 is 14 residues. The ends were cut back, 4 bases at V and 8 bases at J, with 15 bases in the middle. Germline lookup yields CDR1 MGHRA and CDR2 YSYEKL. DNA for the CDR3: TGCGCCAGCAGCCCCTCGAGGGCCCTAGATGAGCAGTTCTTC. It specifies CASSPSRALDEQFF.

The chain uses TRBV12-3 or TRBV12-4 and TRBJ1-5; D may be TRBD1 (5 bases). This CDR3 spans 13 amino acids. V lost 6 bases and J lost 4, with 10 bases in between. The CDR3 nucleotides are TGTGCCAGCAGATATACAGGAAATCAGCCCCAGCATTTT. This codes for CASRYTGNQPQHF.

The rearrangement joins TRBV4-1 to TRBJ1-1; possibly TRBD1 for D (5 bases). Germline V gene lookup returns CDR1 MGHRA and CDR2 YSYEKL. V lost 1 base and J 6 bases, leaving 18 bases between the germline ends. The CDR3 is 16 amino acids. The CDR3 DNA reads TGCGCCAGCAGCCAAGCGCGGGGGGGAGTTGCGTCTGAAGCTTTCTTT. Translated, it gives CASSQARGGVASEAFF.

This clone was detected a few times. The V call is TRBV6-6, the J call TRBJ1-1; D gene uncertain. The CDR3 has 13 residues. Between the trimmed V and J ends, which lost 5 bases and 1 base, there was a span of 8 bases. Germline loops: CDR1 MNHNY, CDR2 SVGAGI (reference sequence). The CDR3 DNA reads as TGTGCCAGCAGTACGCTCGGGAACACTGAAGCTTTCTTT. Translation: CASSTLGNTEAFF.

The chain links TRBV7-9 to TRBJ2-7; tentative D call: TRBD1 (6 bases). Germline CDR1 reads SEHNR; CDR2 reads FQNEAQ (reference sequence). The length of the CDR3 is 12 residues. Trimming removed 5 bases from V and 2 bases from J, with 7 bases in between. Here the CDR3 DNA reads TGTGCCAGCAGCGAGGGGGCCTACGAGCAGTACTTC. It encodes CASSEGAYEQYF. Combining the CDR3 with reference TRBV7-9 and TRBJ2-7 gives the whole variable domain DTGVSQNPRHKITKRGQNVTFRCDPISEHNRLYWYRQTLGQGPEFLTYFQNEAQLEKSRLLSDRFSAERPKGSFSTLEIQRTEQGDSAMYLCASSEGAYEQYFGPGTRLTVT.

The rearrangement links TRBV5-4 to TRBJ1-4, with TRBD1 as a possible D gene (6 bases). Germline V gene data show CDR1 as SGHNT and CDR2 as YYREEE (reference sequence). V gave up 1 base and J gave up 7 bases, with 14 bases separating them. The CDR3 length is 15 residues. CDR3 in amino acids: CASSLKQQGGEKLFF. The CDR3 DNA is TGTGCCAGCAGCTTGAAGCAACAGGGTGGTGAAAAACTGTTTTTT.

The chain couples TRBV3-1 (or the pseudogene TRBV3-2) to TRBJ1-1; possible D gene TRBD1, 6 bases. Trimming shortened V by 4 bases and J by 4 bases, and 16 bases separated the two germline ends. CDR1 and CDR2 from the germline V gene are LGHDT and YNNKEL (reference sequence). The CDR3 totals 15 residues. CDR3 in amino acids: CASSPLGARATEAFF. In DNA form, the CDR3 reads TGTGCCAGCAGCCCCCTGGGGGCTAGAGCCACTGAAGCTTTCTTT.

The chain recombines TRBV11-2 with TRBJ2-7, with D perhaps TRBD2 (5 bases). CDR3 length: 13 amino acids. The V gene lost 3 bases and the J gene lost 3 bases, with 9 bases spanning the gap. Germline-derived CDR1 and CDR2 are SGHAT and FQNNGV. The CDR3 sequence is CASSFPGGYEQYF. The CDR3 DNA follows: TGTGCCAGCAGCTTCCCAGGAGGCTACGAGCAGTACTTC.

The rearrangement uses TRBV2 and TRBJ2-5, with D unclear. Germline CDR1 is SNHLY and CDR2 is FYNNEI. The ends were cut back, 5 bases at V and 5 bases at J, with 6 bases in the middle. The CDR3 loop spans 11 amino acids. CDR3 bases: TGTGCCAGCAGTCCCCGGGAGACCCAGTACTTC. Encoded protein: CASSPRETQYF.

V usage is TRBV3-1 (or the pseudogene TRBV3-2) and J usage is TRBJ1-2, with 10 bases identical to TRBD1. CDR3 length: 16 amino acids. V was clipped by 6 bases and J by 3 bases; unmatched bases: 10. Germline CDR1 reads LGHDT; CDR2 reads YNNKEL (reference sequence). CDR3 DNA: TGTGCCAGCAGTGTATTCTCCGGGACAGGGGACTATGGCTACACCTTC. Residues: CASSVFSGTGDYGYTF.

Here the CDR3 DNA reads TGTGCCAGCAAAGCCGAACTAGCGGGAGCGAGCTCCTACGAGCAGTACTTC. Protein sequence: CASKAELAGASSYEQYF. V usage is TRBV28 and J usage is TRBJ2-7, with 11 bases aligning to TRBD2. Germline V gives CDR1 MDHEN, CDR2 SYDVKM. Unmatched junction bases numbered 11, after V lost 7 bases and J lost 0 bases. The CDR3 contains 17 residues.

This chain joins TRBV7-2 and TRBJ1-4; 7 bases are a match to TRBD1. V dropped 8 bases and J dropped 8; count of bases not matched to a gene: 20. The germline V gene has CDR1 SGHTA and CDR2 FQGNSA. The CDR3 totals 17 residues. DNA of the CDR3: TGTGCCAGCCTTGCACAGGGGTTCGGGTTGTCGGGGGAAAAACTGTTTTTT. Translated, it gives CASLAQGFGLSGEKLFF.

The V gene is TRBV20-1, the J gene TRBJ1-2; D ambiguous. Per germline, CDR1 DFQATT and CDR2 SNEGSKA (reference sequence). The CDR3 extends over 10 amino acids. Deletions cut 5 bases from V and 7 bases from J, with 8 bases between. The CDR3 is CSAPGGGYTF. The CDR3 coding sequence is TGCAGTGCTCCGGGTGGTGGCTACACCTTC.

CDR3 region: CASSQVKGAYEQYF. The CDR3 nucleotides read TGCGCCAGCAGCCAAGTGAAGGGGGCCTACGAGCAGTACTTC. V gene TRBV4-1 combines with J gene TRBJ2-7, with a weak D call TRBD1 (6 bases). This CDR3 spans 14 amino acids. V dropped 1 base and J dropped 2 bases, with 9 bases sitting between them. Germline V gene lookup returns CDR1 MGHRA and CDR2 YSYEKL.

This clone was observed a single time. This chain connects TRBV18 to TRBJ1-1, with D possibly being TRBD1 (5 bases). With 6 bases removed from V and 1 base from J, the gap between germline ends came to 9 bases. The germline V gene has CDR1 KGHSH and CDR2 LQKENI. CDR3 size: 13 residues. The CDR3 sequence is CASSVGGNTEAFF. CDR3 in DNA: TGTGCCAGCTCCGTCGGGGGGAACACTGAAGCTTTCTTT.

The chain carries TRBV5-1 and TRBJ1-6; 7 bases map to TRBD1. Trimming cost V 7 bases and J 7 bases; bases outside gene matches: 8. This CDR3 is built from 14 residues. The germline gives CDR1 SGHRS, CDR2 YFSETQ. The CDR3 region is CASSEGDRNSPLHF. CDR3 nucleotides: TGCGCCAGCTCGGAGGGGGACAGAAATTCACCCCTCCACTTT.

The rearrangement links TRBV6-5 to TRBJ1-2; possible D gene TRBD1, 6 bases. There are 14 residues in the CDR3. V dropped 4 bases and J dropped 4 bases, with 13 bases sitting between them. From germline, CDR1 is MNHEY and CDR2 SVGAGI. CDR3 in DNA: TGTGCCAGCAGTTCGGGACACCTGTCCTATGGCTACACCTTC. This gives the protein CASSSGHLSYGYTF.

The V gene is TRBV6-5, the J gene TRBJ1-4; weak D call: TRBD1 (6 bases). The CDR3 loop spans 14 amino acids. Germline loops: CDR1 MNHEY, CDR2 SVGAGI. V lost 9 bases to trimming and J lost 0 bases, with 11 bases between them. The CDR3 sequence: CARPRQATNEKLFF. The CDR3 coding sequence is TGTGCCAGGCCCCGACAGGCAACTAATGAAAAACTGTTTTTT.

The chain uses TRBV3-1 (or the pseudogene TRBV3-2) and TRBJ1-3, with D possibly being TRBD1 (6 bases). Per germline, CDR1 LGHDT and CDR2 YNNKEL (reference sequence). Trimming shortened V by 4 bases and J by 0 bases, and 13 bases separated the two germline ends. The CDR3 covers 16 residues. This CDR3 is CASSRNRDHSGNTIYF. CDR3 in DNA: TGTGCCAGCAGCCGGAACAGGGACCACTCTGGAAACACCATATATTTT.

The V and J genes are TRBV5-6 and TRBJ1-1, with 9 bases identical to TRBD1. The germline CDR1 and CDR2 sequences are SGHDT and YYEEEE. The length of the CDR3 is 14 residues. Losses at the gene ends were 0 bases for V and 8 bases for J; bases not matched to a gene: 5. CDR3 in amino acids: CASSLAGQGPEAFF. The CDR3 DNA sequence: TGTGCCAGCAGCTTGGCGGGACAGGGCCCAGAAGCTTTCTTT.

The chain links TRBV10-1 to TRBJ1-1; D is unclear. Germline lookup yields CDR1 WNHNN and CDR2 SYGVQD (reference sequence). CDR3 length: 13 residues. V dropped 5 bases and J dropped 4 bases, with 11 bases sitting between them. CDR3 sequence: CASSLTGSTEAFF. In nucleotides, the CDR3 is TGCGCCAGCAGTTTAACGGGGAGCACTGAAGCTTTCTTT.

The genes are TRBV7-6 and TRBJ2-2, with D perhaps matching TRBD2 (6 bases). Germline lookup yields CDR1 SGHVS and CDR2 FNYEAQ. The CDR3 is 14 amino acids. V was clipped by 5 bases and J by 2 bases, with 9 bases between them. CDR3 DNA: TGTGCCAGCAGCCCGGGACTCAACACCGGGGAGCTGTTTTTT. It encodes CASSPGLNTGELFF.

The chain uses TRBV19 and TRBJ1-2; the D gene is possibly TRBD1 (6 bases). Trimming shortened V by 7 bases and J by 8 bases, and 14 bases separated the two germline ends. The CDR3 is made up of 12 amino acids. Looked up from germline, CDR1 is LNHDA and CDR2 is SQIVND (reference sequence). Here the CDR3 DNA reads TGTGCCAGTACCCAGGGGCGCTTGGGCTACACCTTC. Translating gives CASTQGRLGYTF.

This rearrangement joins TRBV5-4 to TRBJ2-7, with 12 bases matching TRBD1. The germline V gene has CDR1 SGHNT and CDR2 YYREEE (reference sequence). This CDR3 has 15 amino acids. J gave up 3 bases and V 4 bases, and 5 bases lay outside the gene matches. CDR3 in DNA: TGTGCCAGCAGCAAGGGACAGGGGGCGGTCTACGAGCAGTACTTC. Residues: CASSKGQGAVYEQYF.